This T cell receptor beta chain comes out of a study of graft-versus-host responses after intestinal transplantation. About the research overall: Each of the recipients got a multivisceral, liver-intestinal, or isolated intestinal transplant. For approximately three years after anti-thymocyte globulin induction, all recipients took tacrolimus and steroids. Study-wide results and caveats: Investigators detected GvH clones in recipient marrow, with some emerging earlier in ileum or blood. Allografts of patients with graft-donor T cell macrochimerism showed high graft-versus-host to host-versus-graft clone ratios.

Details on this clone: What it binds is unknown.

Using immunoSEQ multiplex PCR, the repertoire was profiled, and TCRdb retains in-frame clones only, with some absent. The table records almost 8,500 clones, roughly 92% of them present only once. Trimming left V 1 base short and J 7 bases short, with 10 bases between. The CDR3 spans 13 residues. Per the germline V gene, CDR1 is SGHAT and CDR2 is FQNNGV. The receptor comes from a human patient who received an intestinal transplant, so some T cells may come from the graft donor. The J gene is TRBJ1-1, the V gene TRBV11-2; D remains ambiguous. The sequencing used PBMCs, collected 11 days after intestinal transplantation. CDR3: CASSLVRAGEAFF. The CDR3 DNA reads as TGTGCCAGCAGCTTAGTGAGAGCAGGTGAAGCTTTCTTT. The full variable domain, its missing parts supplied by reference TRBV11-2 and TRBJ1-1, is EAGVAQSPRYKIIEKRQSVAFWCNPISGHATLYWYQQILGQGPKLLIQFQNNGVVDDSQLPKDRFSAERLKGVDSTLKIQPAKLEDSAVYLCASSLVRAGEAFFGQGTRLTVV.